Listed below are T cell receptor beta chains from one sample, sequenced in a study of shared clonotypes between healthy human individuals. Clones were read by immunoSEQ multiplex PCR, and TCRdb kept only the in-frame ones, dropping some. The data show millions of clones, 95% seen once. What was sequenced was naive CD4+ T cells sorted from blood. The receptor source for this set is a man between 18 and 29 years old in good health. CDR3s include the opening cysteine and the closing phenylalanine or tryptophan. A D gene is named only where the DNA matches it firmly. The size of a clone is reported for some rows only, either as once, few or many, or as a class for expanded clones.

TRBV4-1	NA	NA	TRBJ1-1	TGCGCCAGCAGCTACGATGTATCCTATAACACTGAAGCTTTCTTT	CASSYDVSYNTEAFF
TRBV18	NA	NA	TRBJ1-2	TGTGCCAGCTCACCAAACGTCCCGACAGGTCTTCTTGATGGCTACACCTTC	CASSPNVPTGLLDGYTF
TRBV6-1	NA	NA	TRBJ2-7	TGTGTCGCGGGACAGCTAGCGCCCTACGAGCAGTACTTC	CVAGQLAPYEQYF
TRBV5-1	NA	once	TRBJ2-1	TGCGCCAGCAGCTTAATGGGGGGCTACAATGAGCAGTTCTTC	CASSLMGGYNEQFF
TRBV5-4	NA	NA	TRBJ2-1	TGTGCCAGCAGCTTGCGGGACTTAGACAATGAGCAGTTCTTC	CASSLRDLDNEQFF
TRBV2	NA	once	TRBJ2-7	TGTGCCAGCAGTGAAGCGCCCGGGAGCGGCTACGAGCAGTACTTC	CASSEAPGSGYEQYF
TRBV30	NA	NA	TRBJ1-2	TGTGCCTCTAGAATCGGGCCCGGAACCTACACCTTC	CASRIGPGTYTF
TRBV19	NA	NA	TRBJ1-6	TGTGCCAGTAGTTTGCAGGGAGTGGTTGGGTCACCCCTCCACTTT	CASSLQGVVGSPLHF
TRBV18	TRBD2	NA	TRBJ2-1	TGTGCCAGCTCACCCTACGAATTAGGACTAGCGGGGAATGAGCAGTTCTTC	CASSPYELGLAGNEQFF
TRBV28	NA	NA	TRBJ1-3	TGTGCCAGCAGTACCTGGTGGGGCAGGTCTGGAAACACCATATATTTT	CASSTWWGRSGNTIYF
TRBV20-1	NA	once	TRBJ2-5	TGCAGTGCCCCTAGGTTGGAGACCCAGTACTTC	CSAPRLETQYF
TRBV7-2	NA	NA	TRBJ1-4	TGTGCCAGCAGCTTAGCGCTGGTTAATGAAAAACTGTTTTTT	CASSLALVNEKLFF
TRBV27	TRBD1	NA	TRBJ1-5	TGTGCCAGCAGGCCGGGACAGGGCAATCAGCCCCAGCATTTT	CASRPGQGNQPQHF
TRBV6-5	TRBD1	NA	TRBJ2-1	TGTGCCAGCAGTAGGGGACAGATCGGCAATGAGCAGTTCTTC	CASSRGQIGNEQFF
TRBV9	TRBD1	NA	TRBJ2-1	TGTGCCAGCACCGGAGCCATAGGACAGGGGTACAATGAGCAGTTCTTC	CASTGAIGQGYNEQFF
TRBV30	NA	once	TRBJ2-5	TGTGCCTGGGGGGACCACCAGAAGGGATTAGAGACCCAGTACTTC	CAWGDHQKGLETQYF
TRBV6-4	NA	once	TRBJ2-3	TGTGCCAGCAGCCCAAGGCAGGGAAGGACAGATACGCAGTATTTT	CASSPRQGRTDTQYF
TRBV19	NA	NA	TRBJ1-3	TGTGCCAGTAGTACACCAGGAACCGGGACAAGGACTTTT	CASSTPGTGTRTF
TRBV28	TRBD1	NA	TRBJ2-2	TGTGCCAGCAGTAGGGACAGGGGGACCACCGGGGAGCTGTTTTTT	CASSRDRGTTGELFF
TRBV5-4	TRBD2	NA	TRBJ2-7	TGTGCCAGCAGCTCCCTAGCGGGAGGGGCCTACGAGCAGTACTTC	CASSSLAGGAYEQYF
TRBV2	NA	NA	TRBJ1-1	TGTGCCAGCACCATGGACAGTAACACTGAAGCTTTCTTT	CASTMDSNTEAFF